Here is one T cell receptor beta chain with its context. Antigen specificity is unknown. Time point here: neoterminal ileum biopsy at postoperative endoscopy, about 6 months after surgery. The data stem from a study of T cell repertoires in ileal Crohn's disease. Across the whole study: Less than 45% were active smokers at surgery; median disease duration was around 8 years. At postoperative colonoscopy, neoterminal ileum biopsies were taken as M6. Study-wide points: Within the first postoperative year, endoscopy came at median approximately 6.3 months.

Germline CDR1 MNHEY, CDR2 SMNVEV (reference sequence). V dropped 5 bases and J dropped 4; count of bases not matched to a gene: 5. CDR3 size: 14 residues. This table comes from immunoSEQ multiplex PCR, and its TCRdb copy is limited to in-frame clones, with some not included. The sample shows 9,500 to 15,000 clones, around 86% of them seen only once. The chain couples TRBV27 to TRBJ2-7; 10 bases are shared with TRBD2. The TCR originated in an adult with Crohn's disease. The sequenced material came from ileal tissue. The CDR3 DNA sequence: TGTGCCAGCAGTCCCGGGACTAGCGCGTACGAGCAGTACTTC. Translated: CASSPGTSAYEQYF.